The 27 T cell receptor beta chains given below trace back to one sample, sequenced in a study of shared clonotypes between healthy human individuals. Naivety among CD8 cells was defined by CD45RO negativity and positive CCR7 selection, thereby excluding terminally differentiated effector memory CD45RA+ cells. TCRdb keeps only in-frame clones here, not all; method: immunoSEQ multiplex PCR. The sample consists of 760,000 or so clones, 90% to 97% of them appearing once. Sample: naive CD8+ T cells sorted from blood. The receptor set was obtained from a man aged 25-45 years in good health.

This clone has only one observation. The rearrangement joins TRBV27 to TRBJ2-7; D perhaps matches TRBD1 (6 bases). This CDR3 has 12 amino acids. Trimming shortened V by 9 bases and J by 0 bases, and 9 bases separated the two germline ends. In germline, CDR1 is MNHEY, CDR2 SMNVEV (reference sequence). The CDR3 bases are TGTGCCAGTCAGGGGAGCTCCTACGAGCAGTACTTC. Protein product: CASQGSSYEQYF.

This clone has a handful of counts. Other DNA sequences in this sample translate to the same CDR3. The chain employs TRBV5-6 and TRBJ2-7, with 10 bases matching TRBD1. The germline CDR1 and CDR2 sequences are SGHDT and YYEEEE. J gave up 2 bases and V 2 bases, and 1 base lay outside the gene matches. CDR3 length: 14 residues. The CDR3 loop is CASSFGTGAYEQYF. The CDR3 DNA sequence: TGTGCCAGCAGCTTTGGGACAGGGGCCTACGAGCAGTACTTC.

This chain connects TRBV15 to TRBJ2-7; D is perhaps TRBD1 (7 bases). Germline V lookup: CDR1 LNHNV, CDR2 YYDKDF (reference sequence). With 6 bases removed from V and 7 bases from J, the gap between germline ends came to 10 bases. The CDR3 contains 11 residues. The CDR3 DNA is TGTGCCACCAGGACAGGGAGGGAGCAGTACTTC. Protein: CATRTGREQYF.

The rearrangement joins TRBV7-6 to TRBJ2-7; 12 nucleotides agree with TRBD2. The CDR3 is 16 amino acids. Unmatched junction bases numbered 11, after V lost 5 bases and J lost 6 bases. Germline-derived CDR1 and CDR2 are SGHVS and FNYEAQ. CDR3 in DNA: TGTGCCAGCAGCGTACTAGCGGGAGGTAACCAGGTCGAGCAGTACTTC. This encodes CASSVLAGGNQVEQYF.

The genes are TRBV7-8 and TRBJ2-7; 9 nucleotides align to TRBD1. The V segment lost 3 bases and the J segment 3 bases; nucleotides outside the gene matches: 3. The germline CDR1 and CDR2 sequences are SGHVS and FQNEAQ. The CDR3 length is 14 residues. CDR3 loop: CASSFGTGNYEQYF. Here the CDR3 DNA reads TGTGCCAGCAGCTTTGGGACAGGGAACTACGAGCAGTACTTC.

In nucleotides, the CDR3 is TGTGCCAGCAGCTTGGGGTGGGACCAGCCCCAGCATTTT. This encodes CASSLGWDQPQHF. The rearrangement joins TRBV7-9 to TRBJ1-5; TRBD1 is a possible D gene (5 bases). The CDR3 totals 13 residues. Germline V gene data show CDR1 as SEHNR and CDR2 as FQNEAQ (reference sequence). Trimming took 3 bases from V and 7 from J, leaving 10 bases between them.

The rearrangement links TRBV13 to TRBJ2-7; D is possibly TRBD1 (6 bases). Germline CDR1 reads PRHDT; CDR2 reads FYEKMQ (reference sequence). The CDR3 has 13 amino acids. V was trimmed by 5 bases and J by 4 bases, leaving 12 bases between them. CDR3 sequence: CASSRDTIYEQYF. CDR3 DNA sequence: TGTGCCAGCAGCCGGGACACGATATACGAGCAGTACTTC.

J is TRBJ2-2 and V is TRBV28; D is unresolved. This CDR3 comprises 12 residues. V lost 2 bases, J lost 13 bases, and 11 bases lay in between. CDR1 is MDHEN and CDR2 is SYDVKM in the germline V gene. DNA for the CDR3: TGTGCCAGCAGTTTAGGAGCTAAGGGGCTGTTTTTT. Amino acids: CASSLGAKGLFF. Looking up the rest from reference TRBV28 and TRBJ2-2 gives the full variable domain: DVKVTQSSRYLVKRTGEKVFLECVQDMDHENMFWYRQDPGLGLRLIYFSYDVKMKEKGDIPEGYSVSREKKERFSLILESASTNQTSMYLCASSLGAKGLFFGEGSRLTVL.

The V and J genes are TRBV29-1 and TRBJ2-7, with D unclear. The V and J ends lost 4 bases and 2 bases respectively, with 12 bases between them. Germline CDR1 SQVTM, CDR2 ANQGSEA. This CDR3 has 13 residues. The CDR3: CSVVETEPYEQYF. For the CDR3, the DNA is TGCAGCGTTGTGGAGACGGAACCCTACGAGCAGTACTTC.

The V and J genes are TRBV5-1 and TRBJ2-7, with D possibly matching TRBD2 (5 bases). The CDR3 length is 14 residues. Deletions cut 0 bases from V and 0 bases from J, with 7 bases between. Germline assignment: CDR1 SGHRS and CDR2 YFSETQ. CDR3 nucleotides: TGCGCCAGCAGCTTGGCACGGGGCTCCTACGAGCAGTACTTC. It encodes CASSLARGSYEQYF.

The chain is built from TRBV6-5 and TRBJ1-4; D is unclear. The CDR3 sequence is 15 residues long. Trimming stripped 2 bases from V and 2 bases from J, with 9 bases between. The germline CDR1 and CDR2 sequences are MNHEY and SVGAGI. Written as DNA, the CDR3 is TGTGCCAGCAGTTACAAGGACGGTACTAATGAAAAACTGTTTTTT. The encoded protein is CASSYKDGTNEKLFF.

The genes are TRBV10-2 and TRBJ2-7; 9 bases line up with TRBD2. CDR3 size: 15 residues. The germline V gene has CDR1 WSHSY and CDR2 SAAADI. The V gene end was trimmed by 4 bases and the J gene end by 6 bases; junction bases not matched to a gene: 10. The CDR3 protein is CASSVVAGGYREQYF. The DNA for the CDR3 is TGCGCCAGCAGTGTAGTGGCGGGAGGGTATCGCGAGCAGTACTTC.

V gene TRBV6-1 combines with J gene TRBJ2-7, with D unclear. Germline V lookup: CDR1 MNHNS, CDR2 SASEGT. This CDR3 is 13 amino acids long. V dropped 6 bases and J dropped 0 bases, with 9 bases sitting between them. The CDR3 region is CASRLDPSYEQYF. CDR3 DNA: TGTGCCAGCAGATTAGATCCCTCCTACGAGCAGTACTTC.

In its sample, this clone was seen once. The chain links TRBV27 to TRBJ2-7; the match to TRBD1 covers 7 bases. Germline CDR1 MNHEY, CDR2 SMNVEV (reference sequence). The trim removed 6 bases at V and 7 bases at J, leaving 6 bases unmatched. The CDR3 is made up of 12 amino acids. The CDR3 sequence: CASSPGGREQYF. As DNA, the CDR3 is TGTGCCAGCAGCCCAGGGGGTCGGGAGCAGTACTTC.

This chain joins TRBV6-5 and TRBJ1-1, with 7 bases aligning to TRBD1. The germline gives CDR1 MNHEY, CDR2 SVGAGI. With V trimmed by 6 bases and J by 4 bases, 11 bases remained unmatched. The CDR3 spans 15 residues. CDR3: CASRARQGYSTEAFF. CDR3 in DNA: TGTGCCAGCAGGGCTCGACAGGGCTATTCCACTGAAGCTTTCTTT.

The chain carries TRBV11-3 and TRBJ2-2; D could derive from TRBD1 or TRBD2 (5 bases each). CDR1 is SGHNT and CDR2 is YENEEA in the germline V gene. V shed 5 bases and J shed 0 bases, with 22 bases lying between them. This CDR3 has 19 amino acids. The CDR3 reads CASSLTIIGTIPNTGELFF. The DNA of the CDR3 is TGTGCCAGCAGCCTAACCATAATTGGGACGATTCCGAACACCGGGGAGCTGTTTTTT.

This clone came up once. The V gene is TRBV27, the J gene TRBJ1-2; the D gene is possibly TRBD1 (6 bases). CDR1 is MNHEY, CDR2 SMNVEV, per germline (reference sequence). V lost 5 bases and J lost 4, with 14 bases in between. The CDR3 totals 14 residues. The CDR3 is CASSPADRSYGYTF. The CDR3 DNA reads as TGTGCCAGCAGTCCAGCGGACAGAAGCTATGGCTACACCTTC.

As DNA, the CDR3 is TGCAGCGTTGTAGGTAGCGGGAGGTCCTACAATGAGCAGTTCTTC. It codes for CSVVGSGRSYNEQFF. This chain links TRBV29-1 with TRBJ2-1; TRBD2 matches 10 bases. The CDR3 has 15 residues. J gave up 1 base and V 4 bases, and 4 bases lay outside the gene matches. CDR1 is SQVTM and CDR2 is ANQGSEA in the germline V gene.

Details on this clone: Other nucleotide sequences from this sample produce the same CDR3. The chain couples TRBV27 to TRBJ2-1, with D uncertain. Germline CDR1 MNHEY, CDR2 SMNVEV (reference sequence). V lost 1 base and J 2 bases, leaving 6 bases between the germline ends. The CDR3 contains 14 residues. This CDR3 is CASSLLGTYNEQFF. The CDR3 DNA is TGTGCCAGCAGTTTATTGGGAACCTACAATGAGCAGTTCTTC.

CDR3 region: CASSLGRRIYEQYF. The CDR3 DNA is TGTGCCAGCAGTTTAGGCCGGCGGATCTACGAGCAGTACTTC. The chain is built from TRBV28 and TRBJ2-7; D unclear. This CDR3 has 14 residues. V lost 2 bases and J 3 bases, leaving 11 bases between the germline ends. Germline loops: CDR1 MDHEN, CDR2 SYDVKM.

The chain links TRBV29-1 to TRBJ2-5; the D gene could be TRBD1 or TRBD2 (5 bases each). The CDR3 totals 12 residues. CDR1 SQVTM and CDR2 ANQGSEA come from the germline V gene. Trimming took 6 bases from V and 3 from J, leaving 11 bases between them. DNA for the CDR3: TGCAGCGTGAGGGGAGAAAAAGAGACCCAGTACTTC. It yields the protein CSVRGEKETQYF.

As regards this clone: This specimen includes other DNA sequences encoding the same CDR3. The J gene is TRBJ2-7, the V gene TRBV7-2; D gene uncertain. CDR3 length: 12 residues. The V end lost 0 bases, the J end lost 4 bases, and 4 bases lay between the germline ends. In germline, CDR1 is SGHTA, CDR2 FQGNSA. This CDR3 is CASSLALYEQYF. CDR3 bases: TGTGCCAGCAGCTTAGCCCTGTACGAGCAGTACTTC.

This rearrangement joins TRBV28 to TRBJ1-5; D unclear. The germline V gene encodes CDR1 MDHEN and CDR2 SYDVKM. The V end was cut by 6 bases, the J end by 0 bases, with 12 bases between. This CDR3 is built from 15 residues. The CDR3 nucleotides are TGTGCCAGCAGGCTGACACGTTATAGCAATCAGCCCCAGCATTTT. It codes for CASRLTRYSNQPQHF.

The chain has TRBV9 and TRBJ2-7; a weak D match, TRBD2 (5 bases). CDR1 is SGDLS and CDR2 is YYNGEE in the germline V gene. Trimming pared 3 bases from V and 5 bases from J, leaving 9 bases between. The CDR3 sequence is 12 residues long. The CDR3 DNA reads TGTGCCAGCAGCGGCAGCGGCAACGAGCAGTACTTC. Protein sequence: CASSGSGNEQYF. The whole variable domain, remainder taken from reference TRBV9 and TRBJ2-7, is DSGVTQTPKHLITATGQRVTLRCSPRSGDLSVYWYQQSLDQGLQFLIQYYNGEERAKGNILERFSAQQFPDLHSELNLSSLELGDSALYFCASSGSGNEQYFGPGTRLTVT.

The chain employs TRBV5-1 and TRBJ2-3; 13 bases match TRBD2. V was clipped by 4 bases and J by 4 bases; unmatched bases: 6. Germline V CDR1 and CDR2: SGHRS, YFSETQ. This CDR3 is 16 amino acids long. The CDR3 region is CASSRGLAGLADTQYF. CDR3 sequence (DNA): TGCGCCAGCAGCCGGGGACTAGCGGGACTGGCAGATACGCAGTATTTT. Full variable domain (rest looked up from reference TRBV5-1 and TRBJ2-3): KAGVTQTPRYLIKTRGQQVTLSCSPISGHRSVSWYQQTPGQGLQFLFEYFSETQRNKGNFPGRFSGRQFSNSRSEMNVSTLELGDSALYLCASSRGLAGLADTQYFGPGTRLTVL.

The rearrangement joins TRBV5-6 to TRBJ2-5; D call uncertain. Germline CDR1 and CDR2: SGHDT and YYEEEE. The CDR3 consists of 11 residues. Between the trimmed V and J ends, which lost 0 bases and 6 bases, there was a span of 3 bases. The CDR3 reads CASSLAQTQYF. The CDR3 DNA reads as TGTGCCAGCAGCTTGGCCCAGACCCAGTACTTC.

The chain combines TRBV5-1 with TRBJ2-1, with 8 nucleotides matching TRBD1. The CDR3 loop spans 15 amino acids. Germline CDR1 is SGHRS and CDR2 is YFSETQ. V lost 7 bases and J lost 8; bases outside the gene matches: 14. The CDR3: CASGRNGQGIDEQFF. In DNA form, the CDR3 reads TGCGCCAGCGGAAGGAACGGACAGGGCATCGATGAGCAGTTCTTC.